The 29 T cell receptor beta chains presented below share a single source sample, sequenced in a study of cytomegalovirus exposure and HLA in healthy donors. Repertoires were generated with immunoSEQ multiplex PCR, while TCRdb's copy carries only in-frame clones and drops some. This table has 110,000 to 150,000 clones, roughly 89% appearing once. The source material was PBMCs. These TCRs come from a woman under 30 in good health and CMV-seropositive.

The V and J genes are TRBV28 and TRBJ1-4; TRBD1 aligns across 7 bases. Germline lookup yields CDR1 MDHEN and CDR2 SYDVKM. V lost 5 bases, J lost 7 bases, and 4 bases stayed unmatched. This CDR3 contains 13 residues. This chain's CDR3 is CASSLNRGEKLFF. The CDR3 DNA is TGTGCCAGCAGTCTGAACAGGGGTGAAAAACTGTTTTTT.

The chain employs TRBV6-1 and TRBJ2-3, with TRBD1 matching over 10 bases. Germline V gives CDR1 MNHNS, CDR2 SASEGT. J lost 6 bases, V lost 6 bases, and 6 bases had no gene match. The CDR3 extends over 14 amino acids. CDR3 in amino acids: CASRVRQGADTQYF. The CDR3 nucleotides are TGTGCCAGCAGGGTAAGACAGGGGGCGGATACGCAGTATTTT.

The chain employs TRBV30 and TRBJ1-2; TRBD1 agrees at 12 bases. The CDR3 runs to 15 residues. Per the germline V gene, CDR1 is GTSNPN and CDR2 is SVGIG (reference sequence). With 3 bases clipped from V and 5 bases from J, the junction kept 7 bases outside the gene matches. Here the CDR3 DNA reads TGTGCCTGGAGGGTCGGGACAGGGGGCTATTATGGCTACACCTTC. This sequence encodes CAWRVGTGGYYGYTF. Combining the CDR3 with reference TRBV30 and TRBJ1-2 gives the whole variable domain SQTIHQWPATLVQPVGSPLSLECTVEGTSNPNLYWYRQAAGRGLQLLFYSVGIGQISSEVPQNLSASRPQDRQFILSSKKLLLSDSGFYLCAWRVGTGGYYGYTFGSGTRLTVV.

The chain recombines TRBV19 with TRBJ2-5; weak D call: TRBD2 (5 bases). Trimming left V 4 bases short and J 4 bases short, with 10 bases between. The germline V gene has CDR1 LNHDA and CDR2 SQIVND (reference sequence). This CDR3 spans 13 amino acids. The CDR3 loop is CASSTTIAETQYF. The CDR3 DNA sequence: TGTGCCAGTAGTACGACTATCGCAGAGACCCAGTACTTC.

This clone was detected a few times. In DNA form, the CDR3 reads TGTGCCAGCAGCTTGGACCTAGCGGGGAGCTCCTACAATGAGCAGTTCTTC. Translating gives CASSLDLAGSSYNEQFF. This chain uses TRBV5-4 with TRBJ2-1; 9 bases fit TRBD2. V lost 0 bases and J lost 0; bases outside the gene matches: 4. This CDR3 has 17 residues. Per germline, CDR1 SGHNT and CDR2 YYREEE (reference sequence).

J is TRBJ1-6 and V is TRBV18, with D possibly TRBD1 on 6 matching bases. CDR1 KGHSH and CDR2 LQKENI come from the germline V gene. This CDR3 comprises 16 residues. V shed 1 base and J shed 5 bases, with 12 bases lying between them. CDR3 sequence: CASSPRWTADNSPLHF. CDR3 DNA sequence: TGTGCCAGCTCACCACGGTGGACAGCAGATAATTCACCCCTCCACTTT.

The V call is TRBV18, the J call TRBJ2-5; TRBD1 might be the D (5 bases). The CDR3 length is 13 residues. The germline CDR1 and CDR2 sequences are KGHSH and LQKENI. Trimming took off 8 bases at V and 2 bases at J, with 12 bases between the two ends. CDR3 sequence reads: CASLRGLQETQYF. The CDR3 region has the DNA TGTGCCAGCCTTAGGGGCCTTCAAGAGACCCAGTACTTC.

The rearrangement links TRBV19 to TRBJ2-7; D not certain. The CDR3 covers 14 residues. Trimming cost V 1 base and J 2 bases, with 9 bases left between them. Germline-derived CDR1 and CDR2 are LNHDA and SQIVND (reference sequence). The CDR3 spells CASSIVSRPYEQYF. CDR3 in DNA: TGTGCCAGTAGTATAGTTTCCAGGCCCTACGAGCAGTACTTC.

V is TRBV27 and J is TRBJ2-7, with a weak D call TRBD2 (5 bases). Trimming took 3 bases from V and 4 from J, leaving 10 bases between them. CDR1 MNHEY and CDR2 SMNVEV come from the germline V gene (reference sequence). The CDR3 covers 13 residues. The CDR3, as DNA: TGTGCCAGCAGTTTGTTTCGGGATTACGAGCAGTACTTC. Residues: CASSLFRDYEQYF.

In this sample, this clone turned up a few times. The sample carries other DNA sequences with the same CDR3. The DNA of the CDR3 is TGTGCCAGCAGCCCCACAGGGACGAACACTGAAGCTTTCTTT. Protein product: CASSPTGTNTEAFF. V gene TRBV5-4 combines with J gene TRBJ1-1, with D maybe TRBD1 (6 bases). Looked up from germline, CDR1 is SGHNT and CDR2 is YYREEE (reference sequence). This CDR3 region has 14 residues. Deletions cut 4 bases from V and 1 base from J, with 11 bases between.

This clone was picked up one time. CDR3 sequence reads: CAWRTDEQGANTEAFF. CDR3 nucleotide sequence: TGTGCCTGGAGGACCGACGAACAGGGGGCGAACACTGAAGCTTTCTTT. This rearrangement joins TRBV30 to TRBJ1-1; TRBD1 matches at 9 bases. V was pared by 3 bases and J by 1 base, with 9 bases of the junction left unmatched. The germline V gene encodes CDR1 GTSNPN and CDR2 SVGIG (reference sequence). This CDR3 region has 16 residues.

Here the CDR3 DNA reads TGTGCCAGCAGTCCCGGGACAGTCCTTCCCGGGCATGGGGGTCACGTACGATATGAGCAGTTCTTC. Encoded protein: CASSPGTVLPGHGGHVRYEQFF. J is TRBJ2-1 and V is TRBV2; 7 nucleotides line up with TRBD1. J gave up 8 bases and V 5 bases, and 33 bases lay outside the gene matches. Germline loops: CDR1 SNHLY, CDR2 FYNNEI. The CDR3 extends over 22 amino acids.

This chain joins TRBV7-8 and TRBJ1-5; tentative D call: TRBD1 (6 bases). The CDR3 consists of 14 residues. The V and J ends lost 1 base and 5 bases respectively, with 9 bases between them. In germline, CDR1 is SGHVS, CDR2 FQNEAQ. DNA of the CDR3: TGTGCCAGCAGCTTAGACAGGGAAGATCAGCCCCAGCATTTT. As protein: CASSLDREDQPQHF. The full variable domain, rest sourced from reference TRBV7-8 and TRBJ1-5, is GAGVSQSPRYKVAKRGQDVALRCDPISGHVSLFWYQQALGQGPEFLTYFQNEAQLDKSGLPSDRFFAERPEGSVSTLKIQRTQQEDSAVYLCASSLDREDQPQHFGDGTRLSIL.

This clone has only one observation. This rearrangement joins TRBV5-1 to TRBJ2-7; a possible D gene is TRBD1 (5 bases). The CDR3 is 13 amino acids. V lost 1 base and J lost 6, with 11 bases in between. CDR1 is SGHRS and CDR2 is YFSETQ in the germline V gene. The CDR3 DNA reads TGCGCCAGCAGCTTGACAGGTCTTGGCGAGCAGTACTTC. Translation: CASSLTGLGEQYF.

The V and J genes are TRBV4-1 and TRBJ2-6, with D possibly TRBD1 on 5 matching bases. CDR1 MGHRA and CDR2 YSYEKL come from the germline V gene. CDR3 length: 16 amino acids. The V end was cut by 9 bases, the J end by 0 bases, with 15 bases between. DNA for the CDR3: TGCGCCAGTCGCAGGGCGGCCTACTCTGGGGCCAACGTCCTGACTTTC. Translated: CASRRAAYSGANVLTF.

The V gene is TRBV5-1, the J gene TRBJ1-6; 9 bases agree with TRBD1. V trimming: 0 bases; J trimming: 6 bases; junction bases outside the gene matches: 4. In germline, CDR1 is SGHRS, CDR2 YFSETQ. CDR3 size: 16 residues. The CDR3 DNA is TGCGCCAGCAGCTTGGGTCCGGACAGGGGTAATTCACCCCTCCACTTT. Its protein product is CASSLGPDRGNSPLHF.

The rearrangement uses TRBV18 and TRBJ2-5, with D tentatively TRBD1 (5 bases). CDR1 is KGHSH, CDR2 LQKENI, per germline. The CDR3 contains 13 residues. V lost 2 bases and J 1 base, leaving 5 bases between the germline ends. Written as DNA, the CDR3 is TGTGCCAGCTCACCAGGGGCCCAAGAGACCCAGTACTTC. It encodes CASSPGAQETQYF.

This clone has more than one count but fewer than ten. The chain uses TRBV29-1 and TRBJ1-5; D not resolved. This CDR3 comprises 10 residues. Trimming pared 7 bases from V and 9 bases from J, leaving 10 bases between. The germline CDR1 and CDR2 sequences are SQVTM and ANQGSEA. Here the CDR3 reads CSALPRPQHF. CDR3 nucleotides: TGCAGCGCTCTCCCTCGGCCCCAGCATTTT.

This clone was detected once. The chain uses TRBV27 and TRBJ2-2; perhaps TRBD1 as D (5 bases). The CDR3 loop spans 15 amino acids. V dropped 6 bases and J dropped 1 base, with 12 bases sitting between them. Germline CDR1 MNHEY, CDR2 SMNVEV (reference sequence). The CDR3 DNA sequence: TGTGCCAGCAGCCCGTGGCAGGGGAACACCGGGGAGCTGTTTTTT. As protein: CASSPWQGNTGELFF.

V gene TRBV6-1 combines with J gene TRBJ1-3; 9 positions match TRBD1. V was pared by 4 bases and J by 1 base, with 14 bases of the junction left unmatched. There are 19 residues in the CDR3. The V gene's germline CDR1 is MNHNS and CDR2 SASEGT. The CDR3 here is CASSARDRGTVLSGNTIYF. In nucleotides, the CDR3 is TGTGCCAGCAGTGCAAGAGACAGGGGGACGGTCCTATCTGGAAACACCATATATTTT.

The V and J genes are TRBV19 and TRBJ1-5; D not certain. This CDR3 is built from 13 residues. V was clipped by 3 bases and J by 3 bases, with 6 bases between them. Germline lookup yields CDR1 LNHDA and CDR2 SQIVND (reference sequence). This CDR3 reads CASSMGFNQPQHF. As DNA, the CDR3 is TGTGCCAGTAGTATGGGCTTCAATCAGCCCCAGCATTTT. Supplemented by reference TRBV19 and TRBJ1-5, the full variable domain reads DGGITQSPKYLFRKEGQNVTLSCEQNLNHDAMYWYRQDPGQGLRLIYYSQIVNDFQKGDIAEGYSVSREKKESFPLTVTSAQKNPTAFYLCASSMGFNQPQHFGDGTRLSIL.

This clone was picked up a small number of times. Written as DNA, the CDR3 is TGTGCCAGCAGCCAAGGGTGGAGGGGTGGCACTGAAGCTTTCTTT. It specifies CASSQGWRGGTEAFF. V is TRBV4-2 and J is TRBJ1-1; TRBD1 might be the D (5 bases). This CDR3 has 15 residues. Looked up from germline, CDR1 is LGHNA and CDR2 is YNFKEQ. V was pared by 1 base and J by 4 bases, with 13 bases between.

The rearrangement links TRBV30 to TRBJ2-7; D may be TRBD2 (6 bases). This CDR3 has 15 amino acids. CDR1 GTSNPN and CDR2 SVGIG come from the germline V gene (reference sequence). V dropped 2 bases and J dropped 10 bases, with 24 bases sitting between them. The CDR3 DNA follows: TGTGCCTGGAGTCCCGCGGTGGCAGGACTAACCGTTCAGTACTTC. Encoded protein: CAWSPAVAGLTVQYF.

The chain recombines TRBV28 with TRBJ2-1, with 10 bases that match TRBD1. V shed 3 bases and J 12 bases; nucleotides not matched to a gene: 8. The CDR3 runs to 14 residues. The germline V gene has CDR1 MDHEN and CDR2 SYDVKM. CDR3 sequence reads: CASSFWGDRGRQFF. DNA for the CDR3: TGTGCCAGCAGTTTCTGGGGCGACAGGGGGCGGCAGTTCTTC.

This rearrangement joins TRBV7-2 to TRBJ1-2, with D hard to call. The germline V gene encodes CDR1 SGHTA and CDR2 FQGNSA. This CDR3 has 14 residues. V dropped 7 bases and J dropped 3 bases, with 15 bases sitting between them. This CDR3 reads CASTRVSSDYGYTF. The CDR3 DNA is TGTGCCAGCACCAGAGTTAGCAGCGACTATGGCTACACCTTC.

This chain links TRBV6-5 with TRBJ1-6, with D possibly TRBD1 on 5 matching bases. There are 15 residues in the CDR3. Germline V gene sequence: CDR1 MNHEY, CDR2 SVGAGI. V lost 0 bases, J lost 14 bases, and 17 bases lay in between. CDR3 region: CASSYSRQGFVALHF. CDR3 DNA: TGTGCCAGCAGTTACTCGCGGCAGGGTTTCGTGGCCCTCCACTTT.

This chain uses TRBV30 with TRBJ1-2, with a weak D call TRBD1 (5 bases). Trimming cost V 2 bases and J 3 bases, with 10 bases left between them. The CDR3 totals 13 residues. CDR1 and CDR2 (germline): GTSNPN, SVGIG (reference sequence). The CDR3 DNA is TGTGCCTGGAGTCAATTGACAGACTATGGCTACACCTTC. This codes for CAWSQLTDYGYTF.

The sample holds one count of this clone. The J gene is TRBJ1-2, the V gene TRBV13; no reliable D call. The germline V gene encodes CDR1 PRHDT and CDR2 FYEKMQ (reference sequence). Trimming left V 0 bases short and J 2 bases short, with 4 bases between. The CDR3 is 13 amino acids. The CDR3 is CASSLGRNYGYTF. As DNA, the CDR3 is TGTGCCAGCAGCTTAGGCAGAAACTATGGCTACACCTTC.

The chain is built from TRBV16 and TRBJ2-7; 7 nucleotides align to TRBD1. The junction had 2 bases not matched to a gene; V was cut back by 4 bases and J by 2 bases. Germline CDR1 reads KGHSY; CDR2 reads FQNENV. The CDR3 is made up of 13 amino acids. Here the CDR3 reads CASSRDSTYEQYF. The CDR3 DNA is TGTGCCAGCAGCCGGGACAGTACCTACGAGCAGTACTTC.